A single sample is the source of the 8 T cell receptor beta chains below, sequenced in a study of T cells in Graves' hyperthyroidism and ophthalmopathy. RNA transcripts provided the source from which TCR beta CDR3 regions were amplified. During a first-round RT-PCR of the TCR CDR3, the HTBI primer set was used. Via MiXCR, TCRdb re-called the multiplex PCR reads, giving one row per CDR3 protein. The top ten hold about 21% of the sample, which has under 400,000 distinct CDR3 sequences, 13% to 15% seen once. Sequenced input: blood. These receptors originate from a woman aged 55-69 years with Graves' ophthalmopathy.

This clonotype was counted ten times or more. The CDR3 spells CASSFGGGGNQPQHF. The CDR3 DNA follows: TGTGCCAGCAGTTTTGGAGGGGGTGGCAATCAGCCCCAGCATTTT. J is TRBJ1-5 and V is TRBV12-3 or TRBV12-4, with D perhaps matching TRBD1 (6 bases). This CDR3 has 15 amino acids. The ends were cut back, 3 bases at V and 2 bases at J, with 11 bases in the middle.

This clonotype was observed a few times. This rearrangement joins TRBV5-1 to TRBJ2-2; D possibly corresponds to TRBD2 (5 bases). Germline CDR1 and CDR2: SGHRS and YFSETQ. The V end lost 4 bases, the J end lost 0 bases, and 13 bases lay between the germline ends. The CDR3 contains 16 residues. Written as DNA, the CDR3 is TGCGCCAGCAGCCAGTTTAGCGCAACGAACACCGGGGAGCTGTTTTTT. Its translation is CASSQFSATNTGELFF.

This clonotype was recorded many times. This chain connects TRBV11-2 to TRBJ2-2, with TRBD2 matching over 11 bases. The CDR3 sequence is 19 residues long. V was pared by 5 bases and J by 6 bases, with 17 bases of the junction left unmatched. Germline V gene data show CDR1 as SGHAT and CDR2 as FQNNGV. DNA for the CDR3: TGTGCCAGCAGCACCCCTCAGGGAATTGGACTAGCGGGCCCCGGGGAGCTGTTTTTT. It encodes CASSTPQGIGLAGPGELFF.

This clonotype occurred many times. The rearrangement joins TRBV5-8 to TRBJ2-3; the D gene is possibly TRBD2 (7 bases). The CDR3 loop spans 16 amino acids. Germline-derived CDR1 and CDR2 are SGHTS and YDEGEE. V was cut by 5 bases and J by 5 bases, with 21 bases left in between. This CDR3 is CASSFLGGAQIDTQYF. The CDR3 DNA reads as TGTGCCAGCAGTTTCCTAGGGGGGGCGCAGATAGATACGCAGTATTTT.

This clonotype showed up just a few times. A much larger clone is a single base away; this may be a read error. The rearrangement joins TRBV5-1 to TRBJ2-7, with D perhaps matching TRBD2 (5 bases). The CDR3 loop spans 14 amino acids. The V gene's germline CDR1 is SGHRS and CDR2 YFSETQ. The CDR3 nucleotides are TGCGTCAGCAGCTATTCGGACTCACGGGGTGAGCAGTACTTC. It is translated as CVSSYSDSRGEQYF.

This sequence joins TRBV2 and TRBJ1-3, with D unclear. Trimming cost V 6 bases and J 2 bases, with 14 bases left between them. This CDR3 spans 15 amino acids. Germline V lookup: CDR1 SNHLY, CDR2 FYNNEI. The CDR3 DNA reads TGTGCCAGCAGGACGGGAGGTGGGGCTGGAAACACCATATATTTT. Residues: CASRTGGGAGNTIYF.

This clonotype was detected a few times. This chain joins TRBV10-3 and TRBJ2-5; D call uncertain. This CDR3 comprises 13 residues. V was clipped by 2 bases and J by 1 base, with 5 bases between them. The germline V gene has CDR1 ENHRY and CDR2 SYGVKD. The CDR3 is CAISETAQETQYF. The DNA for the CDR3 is TGTGCCATCAGTGAGACAGCCCAAGAGACCCAGTACTTC.

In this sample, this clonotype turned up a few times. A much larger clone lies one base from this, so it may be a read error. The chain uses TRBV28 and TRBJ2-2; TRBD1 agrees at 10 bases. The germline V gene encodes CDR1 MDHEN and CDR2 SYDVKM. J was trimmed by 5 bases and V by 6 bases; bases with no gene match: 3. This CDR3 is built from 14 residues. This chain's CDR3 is CASRSGQGTGELFF. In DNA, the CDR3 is TGTGCCAGCAGATCGGGACAGGGGACCGGGGAGCTGTTTTTT.